This entry features one TCR beta chain sequence. Its antigen has not been determined. Within one base of it there is no much larger clone, and no base qualities were kept. This sample was taken from a study of OX40 agonist ivuxolimab in advanced cancers. Notes on the research overall: Ivuxolimab was an agonistic, fully human IgG2 monoclonal antibody directed against OX40 (CD134), a costimulatory receptor. In the dose-escalation cohort, around 80% of patients were male, and the mean age was 60 years with a range of about 20 to 90. The point of sequencing TCRbeta in the periphery was to test whether ivuxolimab changed TCR sequence diversity and drove clonal T-cell expansion. Partial responses occurred in three dose-escalation patients: two with cutaneous melanoma and one with hepatocellular carcinoma. Intravenous ivuxolimab was administered to patients every 2 weeks at six dose levels: 0.01, 0.1, 0.3, 1.5, 3 and 10 mg/kg. The paper describes the monotherapy dose-escalation part (N of about 47 patients) of the phase I trial of ivuxolimab. Of the 50 or so patients in dose escalation, approximately 20 had hepatocellular carcinoma, some 15 had melanoma, 9 had renal cell carcinoma and 9 had head and neck cancer. Prior anti-PD-1, anti-PD-L1 or anti-CTLA-4 therapy was permitted, and checkpoint inhibitors had been received by around 39% of dose-escalation patients. Findings and caveats that apply to the study as a whole: After ivuxolimab, more expanded clones were found on average in CD8+ T cells than in CD4+ T cells. Which antigens the clonally expanded peripheral T cells were specific for was not determined. Low levels of normalized T-cell clonal expansion were also seen in some patients who did not respond. In partial responders in the 0.1-3.0 mg/kg groups, normalized peripheral clonal expansion was found to be among the lowest, especially among CD8+ T cells. At doses from 0.1 to 3.0 mg/kg, clonal expansion was seen in both CD4+ and CD8+ blood T cells between baseline and week 6.

The trial excluded patients who had a history of autoimmune disease or were on systemic immunosuppression. In every dose cohort, peripheral blood was drawn for TCR sequencing at baseline, cycle 4 day 1, and cycle 7 day 1. The samples were drawn from a first-in-human, open-label, multicenter phase I dose-escalation trial of ivuxolimab. Adults with locally advanced or metastatic melanoma, renal cell, hepatocellular, or head and neck squamous cell carcinoma were enrolled in the trial. Before TCR sequencing, CD4+ T cells and CD8+ T cells from peripheral blood were sorted into separate populations. Trimming takes 10 bases from V and 3 bases from J, and the germline ends sit 15 bases apart. The CDR3 runs 13 amino acids, cysteine and phenylalanine included. The DNA shown is the 39-base CDR3, in frame from base 1. The germline V gene provides CDR1 MNHNS and CDR2 SASEGT. Genomic DNA was isolated from the sorted cells so that the TCRbeta CDR3 region could be sequenced. The immunoSEQ Assay was used for sequencing of TCRbeta CDR3 regions. The table comes from immuneACCESS by way of TCRdb, which keeps in-frame sequences with V and J called. Part of the clones is missing from these tables; in studies checked, under half for an unresolved V gene and the rest for unknown reasons. A total of roughly 90,000 clones appear in this sample, approximately 90% of them only once. Of the sample, roughly 0.84% is held by the ten largest clones.

Source: CD4+ or CD8+ T cells sorted from blood, taken in a trial of the OX40 agonist ivuxolimab. The sequence links TRBV6-1 to TRBJ1-1; the D gene is perhaps TRBD1, on 6 matching bases. The TCR was taken from an adult with an advanced solid tumor such as melanoma, head and neck, liver or kidney cancer. The CDR3 sequence is CATPDSLDTEAFF. The bases are TGTGCCACCCCGGACAGCCTAGACACTGAAGCTTTCTTT.